This entry concerns a single TCR beta chain. Antigen unknown. TCRdb called the reads again in MiXCR, with one record for every CDR3 protein. The table includes some 700,000 distinct CDR3 sequences, 30% to 40% detected once. The data are from a study of T cell repertoires in cytomegalovirus infection. On the study more broadly: Indicated by public TCR beta signatures were CMV infection and matching HLA type. General study results and limits: CMV-specific TCR beta clonotypes restricted by HLA-C were the ones dominating the ex vivo response.

V shed 6 bases and J shed 0 bases, with 14 bases lying between them. The CDR3 extends over 15 amino acids. CDR1 is ENHRY, CDR2 SYGVKD, per germline. The V gene is TRBV10-3, the J gene TRBJ1-2; weak D call: TRBD1 (5 bases). This TCR came from a human donor in good health (CMV status not recorded). Some clones in this sample may be carry-over from other donors' samples. Sequenced here: cultured PBMCs, sampled from culture after CMV antigen stimulation. The CDR3 region has the DNA TGTGCCATCAGCCAACAGGACTTCCCTAACTATGGCTACACCTTC. Its protein product is CAISQQDFPNYGYTF.